The next 3 T cell receptor beta chains were all read from a single sample in a study of cytomegalovirus exposure and HLA in healthy donors. The PCR used 60 Vbeta and 13 Jbeta primers. TCRdb's copy holds only in-frame clones and misses some; the assay was immunoSEQ multiplex PCR. This sample contains about 110,000 clones. The sample consisted of PBMCs. The receptor set was obtained from a man aged 45-65 years in good health and CMV-seronegative.

CDR3 nucleotides: TGTGCCAGCAGCTTAACGATCGGGGGAGGGCCAGACAATGAGCAGTTCTTC. Protein sequence: CASSLTIGGGPDNEQFF. The chain is built from TRBV7-3 and TRBJ2-1; 7 positions agree with TRBD2. Germline V gives CDR1 SGHTA, CDR2 FQGTGA. Trimming took 0 bases from V and 5 from J; bases not matched to a gene: 10. This CDR3 is built from 17 residues.

The chain couples TRBV6-5 to TRBJ2-5, with TRBD1 matching over 9 bases. The CDR3 spans 14 residues. The V gene's germline CDR1 is MNHEY and CDR2 SVGAGI. Germline trimming cut 9 bases from V and 4 bases from J; bases unmatched to any gene: 9. The CDR3, as DNA: TGTGCCAGTAAACAGGGGGCGATCGGAGAGACCCAGTACTTC. Translation gives CASKQGAIGETQYF.

V and J are TRBV6-5 and TRBJ2-2; a weak D match, TRBD1 (6 bases). The CDR3 loop spans 15 amino acids. V lost 1 base and J 4 bases, leaving 10 bases between the germline ends. In germline, CDR1 is MNHEY, CDR2 SVGAGI. CDR3 amino acids: CASSYWGRVTGELFF. The DNA for the CDR3 is TGTGCCAGCAGTTACTGGGGGCGAGTCACCGGGGAGCTGTTTTTT.